This is a list of T cell receptor beta chains from one sample in a study of blood T cell repertoires in COVID-19. Clones were sequenced by immunoSEQ multiplex PCR, and TCRdb holds only the in-frame ones, with some missing. The table lists approximately 28,000 clones, 92% of them singletons. What was sequenced was peripheral blood. The source of these receptors is a human donor in a cohort sampled during active COVID-19. Each CDR3 is given with its conserved first and last residue. A D gene is named only where the DNA matches it firmly. Size tells how often a clone was seen (once, few, many) or the class of an expanded clone, and some rows leave it out.

J: TRBJ1-5
V: TRBV3-1/TRBV3-2
length: 15
size: NA
D: TRBD1
CDR3: CASSHGQGAGQPQHF
DNA: TGTGCCAGCAGCCACGGACAGGGGGCAGGTCAGCCCCAGCATTTT

J: TRBJ1-1
V: TRBV3-1/TRBV3-2
length: 13
size: NA
D: NA
CDR3: CASSQSGDTEAFF
DNA: TGTGCCAGCAGCCAATCAGGTGACACTGAAGCTTTCTTT

J: TRBJ1-2
V: TRBV7-3
length: 14
size: NA
D: TRBD1
CDR3: CASRPGTGGNGYTF
DNA: TGTGCCAGCAGGCCCGGGACAGGGGGGAATGGCTACACCTTC

J: TRBJ1-6
V: TRBV5-1
length: 15
size: NA
D: NA
CDR3: CASSLGGAGSSPLHF
DNA: TGCGCCAGCAGCTTAGGGGGGGCCGGCAGTTCACCCCTCCACTTT

J: TRBJ2-7
V: TRBV18
length: 15
size: few
D: TRBD1
CDR3: CASSPGTGGTYEQYF
DNA: TGTGCCAGCTCACCTGGGACAGGGGGCACCTACGAGCAGTACTTC

J: TRBJ1-1
V: TRBV5-1
length: 13
size: NA
D: TRBD1
CDR3: CASSETGGTEAFF
DNA: TGCGCCAGCAGCGAAACAGGGGGCACTGAAGCTTTCTTT

J: TRBJ2-4
V: TRBV5-4
length: 16
size: NA
D: TRBD2
CDR3: CASSLEGAGGGNIQYF
DNA: TGTGCCAGCAGCTTGGAAGGAGCGGGGGGCGGAAACATTCAGTACTTC

J: TRBJ1-5
V: TRBV7-6
length: 17
size: NA
D: NA
CDR3: CASSWGLARGSNQPQHF
DNA: TGTGCCAGCAGTTGGGGCCTGGCGAGGGGGAGCAATCAGCCCCAGCATTTT

J: TRBJ1-4
V: TRBV11-2
length: 15
size: NA
D: NA
CDR3: CASSLERGLEEKLFF
DNA: TGTGCCAGCAGCTTAGAGAGGGGGTTAGAGGAAAAACTGTTTTTT

J: TRBJ2-3
V: TRBV9
length: 16
size: NA
D: NA
CDR3: CASSVGLARPTDTQYF
DNA: TGTGCCAGCAGCGTAGGGCTAGCTCGTCCCACAGATACGCAGTATTTT

J: TRBJ1-4
V: TRBV5-6
length: 14
size: NA
D: NA
CDR3: CASSLSGTEEKLFF
DNA: TGTGCCAGCAGCCTTTCCGGGACTGAAGAAAAACTGTTTTTT

J: TRBJ2-7
V: TRBV7-8
length: 20
size: NA
D: TRBD2
CDR3: CASSLGVGLAGGRSSYEQYF
DNA: TGTGCCAGCAGCTTAGGAGTAGGACTAGCGGGGGGGAGGAGCTCCTACGAGCAGTACTTC

J: TRBJ1-5
V: TRBV6-1
length: 16
size: NA
D: NA
CDR3: CASSEAAGYSNQPQHF
DNA: TGTGCCAGCAGTGAAGCGGCAGGTTATAGCAATCAGCCCCAGCATTTT

J: TRBJ1-1
V: TRBV2
length: 14
size: NA
D: TRBD1
CDR3: CASSGDRGNFEAFF
DNA: TGTGCCAGCAGCGGTGACAGGGGAAATTTTGAAGCTTTCTTT

J: TRBJ1-5
V: TRBV6-1
length: 17
size: NA
D: TRBD1
CDR3: CASSESGGTWGNQPQHF
DNA: TGTGCCAGCAGCGAATCAGGGGGCACTTGGGGCAATCAGCCCCAGCATTTT

J: TRBJ1-5
V: TRBV10-2
length: 17
size: NA
D: TRBD1
CDR3: CASSDHETGSLSQPQHF
DNA: TGCGCCAGCAGTGACCACGAGACAGGGTCTCTAAGCCAGCCCCAGCATTTT

J: TRBJ2-2
V: TRBV6-2/TRBV6-3
length: 15
size: NA
D: NA
CDR3: CASSYVLANTGELFF
DNA: TGTGCCAGCAGTTACGTTCTCGCGAACACCGGGGAGCTGTTTTTT

J: TRBJ1-3
V: TRBV5-1
length: 15
size: NA
D: TRBD1
CDR3: CASSLQGASGNTIYF
DNA: TGCGCCAGCAGCTTGCAGGGGGCGTCTGGAAACACCATATATTTT

J: TRBJ2-3
V: TRBV10-3
length: 15
size: NA
D: NA
CDR3: CASGTLRSAEDTQYF
DNA: TGTGCCAGTGGGACTCTGCGGTCCGCTGAAGATACGCAGTATTTT

J: TRBJ2-7
V: TRBV19
length: 14
size: once
D: NA
CDR3: CASSIGGPSYEQYF
DNA: TGTGCCAGTAGTATCGGAGGGCCCTCCTACGAGCAGTACTTC

J: TRBJ2-6
V: TRBV19
length: 18
size: NA
D: TRBD1
CDR3: CASSPRDSLRSGANVLTF
DNA: TGTGCCAGTAGTCCCCGGGACAGCTTACGCTCTGGGGCCAACGTCCTGACTTTC

J: TRBJ1-2
V: TRBV10-3
length: 12
size: NA
D: NA
CDR3: CAISGSAVGYTF
DNA: TGTGCCATCAGTGGGTCGGCAGTTGGCTACACCTTC

J: TRBJ1-5
V: TRBV18
length: 16
size: NA
D: NA
CDR3: CASSPTRSVSNQPQHF
DNA: TGTGCCAGCTCACCGACTCGATCAGTTAGCAATCAGCCCCAGCATTTT

J: TRBJ1-3
V: TRBV19
length: 12
size: NA
D: NA
CDR3: CASSMSGNTIYF
DNA: TGTGCCAGTAGTATGAGTGGAAACACCATATATTTT

J: TRBJ1-3
V: TRBV4-1
length: 14
size: NA
D: NA
CDR3: CASSQERSGNTIYF
DNA: TGCGCCAGCAGCCAAGAGAGGTCCGGAAACACCATATATTTT

J: TRBJ1-2
V: TRBV6-1
length: 15
size: NA
D: NA
CDR3: CASSEGTGTRYGYTF
DNA: TGTGCCAGCAGTGAAGGTACAGGGACACGCTATGGCTACACCTTC

J: TRBJ1-2
V: TRBV28
length: 15
size: NA
D: NA
CDR3: CASSSSGGPNYGYTF
DNA: TGTGCCAGCAGTTCCTCGGGTGGCCCTAACTATGGCTACACCTTC

J: TRBJ1-2
V: TRBV6-6
length: 12
size: once
D: TRBD1
CDR3: CASYRGAAGYTF
DNA: TGTGCCAGTTACAGGGGGGCGGCTGGCTACACCTTC

J: TRBJ1-1
V: TRBV4-2
length: 13
size: NA
D: NA
CDR3: CASSQAPGTEAFF
DNA: TGTGCCAGCAGCCAGGCCCCGGGGACTGAAGCTTTCTTT

J: TRBJ1-4
V: TRBV25-1
length: 15
size: once
D: TRBD1
CDR3: CASSEPGQAYEKLFF
DNA: TGTGCCAGCAGTGAACCTGGACAGGCCTATGAAAAACTGTTTTTT

J: TRBJ1-3
V: TRBV10-2
length: 13
size: NA
D: TRBD1
CDR3: CASRDSGVNTIYF
DNA: TGCGCCAGTAGGGACAGCGGTGTAAACACCATATATTTT

J: TRBJ2-3
V: TRBV6-4
length: 17
size: NA
D: NA
CDR3: CASSDALICSRTDTQYF
DNA: TGTGCCAGCAGCGACGCCCTTATTTGCAGCAGGACAGATACGCAGTATTTT

J: TRBJ2-2
V: TRBV18
length: 17
size: NA
D: NA
CDR3: CASSPRAPGANTGELFF
DNA: TGTGCCAGCTCACCCCGGGCCCCAGGGGCGAACACCGGGGAGCTGTTTTTT

J: TRBJ1-4
V: TRBV6-5
length: 15
size: few
D: NA
CDR3: CASSYGGARNEKLFF
DNA: TGTGCCAGCAGTTACGGAGGGGCCCGTAATGAAAAACTGTTTTTT

J: TRBJ2-3
V: TRBV18
length: 15
size: NA
D: TRBD2
CDR3: CASSPSGGSTDTQYF
DNA: TGTGCCAGCTCACCGAGCGGGGGCAGCACAGATACGCAGTATTTT

J: TRBJ2-2
V: TRBV28
length: 13
size: NA
D: NA
CDR3: CASRKQGAGELFF
DNA: TGTGCCAGCAGGAAACAGGGAGCCGGGGAGCTGTTTTTT

J: TRBJ2-3
V: TRBV24-1
length: 12
size: NA
D: TRBD2
CDR3: CATGTSSATQYF
DNA: TGTGCCACCGGGACTAGCTCGGCTACGCAGTATTTT

J: TRBJ1-5
V: TRBV19
length: 13
size: NA
D: NA
CDR3: CASTTGGHQPQHF
DNA: TGTGCCAGTACGACCGGGGGGCATCAGCCCCAGCATTTT

J: TRBJ1-4
V: TRBV25-1
length: 14
size: NA
D: TRBD1
CDR3: CASRQTGMNEKLFF
DNA: TGTGCCAGCAGGCAGACAGGGATGAATGAAAAACTGTTTTTT

J: TRBJ2-4
V: TRBV19
length: 15
size: NA
D: NA
CDR3: CASSTAGRFWSIQYF
DNA: TGTGCCAGTAGTACGGCAGGGCGATTCTGGAGCATTCAGTACTTC

J: TRBJ2-3
V: TRBV4-1
length: 12
size: NA
D: NA
CDR3: CASRDFTDTQYF
DNA: TGCGCCAGCAGGGACTTCACAGATACGCAGTATTTT

J: TRBJ1-1
V: TRBV15
length: 15
size: NA
D: NA
CDR3: CATSTKQGFNTEAFF
DNA: TGTGCCACCAGCACGAAACAGGGTTTCAACACTGAAGCTTTCTTT

J: TRBJ2-3
V: TRBV18
length: 19
size: NA
D: NA
CDR3: CASSPPPGGAPYGTDTQYF
DNA: TGTGCCAGCTCACCACCCCCCGGCGGCGCCCCGTATGGCACAGATACGCAGTATTTT

J: TRBJ1-5
V: TRBV6-1
length: 15
size: few
D: TRBD1
CDR3: CASSDWTGRNQPQHF
DNA: TGTGCCAGCAGTGATTGGACAGGGAGAAATCAGCCCCAGCATTTT

J: TRBJ1-3
V: TRBV18
length: 21
size: once
D: TRBD1
CDR3: CASSPTPGGTGSGHSGNTIYF
DNA: TGTGCCAGCTCACCAACCCCAGGAGGGACAGGGAGCGGTCACTCTGGAAACACCATATATTTT

J: TRBJ1-5
V: TRBV19
length: 15
size: few
D: NA
CDR3: CASSPNIDGNQPQHF
DNA: TGTGCCAGTAGTCCGAACATCGATGGCAATCAGCCCCAGCATTTT

J: TRBJ2-5
V: TRBV19
length: 14
size: NA
D: TRBD2
CDR3: CATSLTSGAETQYF
DNA: TGTGCCACTTCCCTTACTAGCGGGGCTGAGACCCAGTACTTC

J: TRBJ2-6
V: TRBV5-1
length: 16
size: NA
D: TRBD1
CDR3: CASSRGQSPGANVLTF
DNA: TGCGCCAGCAGCCGGGGACAGAGTCCTGGGGCCAACGTCCTGACTTTC

J: TRBJ2-5
V: TRBV5-1
length: 17
size: NA
D: NA
CDR3: CASSERVVGGGQETQYF
DNA: TGCGCCAGCAGCGAGAGGGTCGTAGGTGGGGGGCAAGAGACCCAGTACTTC

J: TRBJ1-2
V: TRBV7-9
length: 15
size: few
D: NA
CDR3: CASSLPGQFNYGYTF
DNA: TGTGCCAGCAGCTTACCCGGACAGTTTAACTATGGCTACACCTTC

J: TRBJ2-6
V: TRBV2
length: 16
size: NA
D: TRBD1
CDR3: CASRDRGASGANVLTF
DNA: TGTGCCAGCAGGGACAGGGGGGCCTCTGGGGCCAACGTCCTGACTTTC

J: TRBJ1-1
V: TRBV5-5
length: 14
size: once
D: NA
CDR3: CASVGGAGDTEAFF
DNA: TGTGCCAGCGTCGGTGGGGCAGGGGATACTGAAGCTTTCTTT

J: TRBJ2-1
V: TRBV27
length: 16
size: NA
D: NA
CDR3: CASRDGGASSYNEQFF
DNA: TGTGCCAGCCGAGACGGCGGGGCAAGCTCCTACAATGAGCAGTTCTTC

J: TRBJ2-7
V: TRBV7-9
length: 16
size: NA
D: NA
CDR3: CASSLGEGNFDYEQYF
DNA: TGTGCCAGCAGCTTAGGTGAGGGAAATTTTGACTACGAGCAGTACTTC